This TCR beta chain is drawn from a study of blood T cells in healthy people across ages. On this clonotype itself: The antigen is unknown.

Points from the study as a whole: Long-lived donors exceeded aged donors in naive CD4+ cells and diversity.

The germline CDR1 and CDR2 sequences are SNHLY and FYNNEI. The length of the CDR3 is 14 residues. Trimming removed 7 bases from V and 8 bases from J; junction bases left unmatched: 11. For the second PCR, which ran for about 7 to 11 cycles, a sample-barcoded 5' primer and a J-beta primer mix were used. Per-sample output comprised a minimum of 2.5 million paired-end reads containing CDR3. TCRdb reanalysed the 5' RACE reads using MiXCR and keeps one entry per CDR3 protein. The sample holds hundreds of thousands of distinct CDR3 sequences, 52% seen once. The TCR sequence derives from an elderly woman in good health. What was sequenced was blood. V usage is TRBV2 and J usage is TRBJ1-1, with TRBD1 matching 9 bases. CDR3 loop: CASIPDRGVGEAFF. As DNA, the CDR3 is TGTGCCAGCATCCCGGACAGGGGCGTGGGGGAAGCTTTCTTT.